What follows are 29 T cell receptor beta chains derived from one specimen sequenced in a study of blood T cell repertoires in COVID-19. The assay was immunoSEQ multiplex PCR, and TCRdb's table has in-frame clones only and misses some. Among hundreds of thousands of clones listed, 85% to 90% were seen once. The specimen was PBMCs or T cells enriched from blood (not recorded which). The receptors originated from a young man who had recovered from COVID-19.

V is TRBV6-1 and J is TRBJ2-7, with 7 bases aligning to TRBD1. CDR3 length: 15 amino acids. Per germline, CDR1 MNHNS and CDR2 SASEGT. The trim removed 1 base at V and 3 bases at J, leaving 6 bases unmatched. The CDR3 DNA follows: TGTGCCAGCAGTGAAGTCCAGGGACAGCACTACGAGCAGTACTTC. It encodes CASSEVQGQHYEQYF.

This clone appeared a single time. The chain carries TRBV28 and TRBJ2-7, with 7 bases lining up with TRBD2. V lost 7 bases, J lost 2 bases, and 8 bases stayed unmatched. The CDR3 runs to 14 residues. Germline CDR1 and CDR2: MDHEN and SYDVKM. The CDR3 reads CASNKASGAYEQYF. The CDR3 DNA is TGTGCCAGCAATAAGGCTAGCGGTGCCTACGAGCAGTACTTC.

The CDR3 DNA follows: TGTGCCAGCAGCTTTGCGGGAGGGCCCGCCGGGGAGCTGTTTTTT. Amino acid sequence: CASSFAGGPAGELFF. V is TRBV7-3 and J is TRBJ2-2; 9 bases line up with TRBD2. This CDR3 is 15 amino acids long. The V gene's germline CDR1 is SGHTA and CDR2 FQGTGA. V dropped 3 bases and J dropped 6; count of bases not matched to a gene: 5.

The chain uses TRBV24-1 and TRBJ2-2; D is ambiguous. Germline V lookup: CDR1 KGHDR, CDR2 SFDVKD. V dropped 7 bases and J dropped 1 base, with 12 bases sitting between them. The CDR3 sequence is 15 residues long. The CDR3 spells CATSLGSLNTGELFF. CDR3 DNA: TGTGCCACCAGCCTCGGGTCCCTGAACACCGGGGAGCTGTTTTTT.

The CDR3 coding sequence is TGCGCCAGCAGCCAATCGGGACAGGGGAATGGCTACACCTTC. It is translated as CASSQSGQGNGYTF. The V and J genes are TRBV4-1 and TRBJ1-2, with 10 bases lining up with TRBD1. Germline values: CDR1 MGHRA, CDR2 YSYEKL. The CDR3 contains 14 residues. Losses at the gene ends were 2 bases for V and 6 bases for J; bases not matched to a gene: 3.

The chain has TRBV27 and TRBJ1-2, with TRBD1 matching 7 bases. In germline, CDR1 is MNHEY, CDR2 SMNVEV (reference sequence). The CDR3 loop spans 15 amino acids. J lost 4 bases, V lost 5 bases, and 10 bases had no gene match. CDR3 nucleotides: TGTGCCAGCAGTCCATACCGGGACAGCGCCTATGGCTACACCTTC. Its translation: CASSPYRDSAYGYTF.

J is TRBJ2-2 and V is TRBV30, with D perhaps TRBD2 (6 bases). Germline values: CDR1 GTSNPN, CDR2 SVGIG (reference sequence). The CDR3 sequence is 15 residues long. With 0 bases removed from V and 3 bases from J, the gap between germline ends came to 11 bases. The CDR3 protein is CAWSVRELDTGELFF. CDR3 nucleotides: TGTGCCTGGAGTGTACGGGAGTTGGACACCGGGGAGCTGTTTTTT.

The chain employs TRBV21-1 and TRBJ2-1; the D call TRBD2 from the table was never checked on the DNA. TRBV21-1 is designated a pseudogene. The CDR3 extends over 15 amino acids. DNA of the CDR3: TGTGCCAGCAGCGGTCCTAGCGAGGGCTACAATGAGCAGTTCTTC. Protein sequence: CASSGPSEGYNEQFF.

V gene TRBV28 combines with J gene TRBJ1-4; 9 bases match TRBD1. CDR1 is MDHEN, CDR2 SYDVKM, per germline. V dropped 6 bases and J dropped 8; count of bases not matched to a gene: 19. The CDR3 runs 18 residues. CDR3 in amino acids: CASSPPGTGRASWEKLFF. For the CDR3, the DNA is TGTGCCAGCAGCCCACCCGGGACAGGGCGGGCAAGTTGGGAAAAACTGTTTTTT.

The CDR3 DNA is TGTGCCAGCAGCCCCGGGGGAACTCATAACTATGGCTACACCTTC. This gives the protein CASSPGGTHNYGYTF. This chain joins TRBV3-1 (or the pseudogene TRBV3-2) and TRBJ1-2; the D gene is possibly TRBD1 (5 bases). The CDR3 spans 15 residues. Germline V gives CDR1 LGHDT, CDR2 YNNKEL (reference sequence). Trimming pared 4 bases from V and 1 base from J, leaving 13 bases between.

The table lists this clone with a few counts. The chain combines TRBV11-3 with TRBJ2-2; 10 bases match TRBD2. The CDR3 extends over 18 amino acids. Trimming removed 1 base from V and 1 base from J; junction bases left unmatched: 6. Germline CDR1 SGHNT, CDR2 YENEEA. The CDR3, as DNA: TGTGCCAGCAGCTTAGGTTTGGCTAGCGGGGGGAACACCGGGGAGCTGTTTTTT. Amino acids: CASSLGLASGGNTGELFF.

The chain carries TRBV23-1 and TRBJ2-7; D may be TRBD2 (5 bases). TRBV23-1 is placed among ORFs of uncertain function. The CDR3 length is 15 residues. Trimming removed 3 bases from V and 0 bases from J, with 12 bases in between. The CDR3 DNA sequence: TGCGCCAGCAGTCATGCCGCGGGTTCCTCCTACGAGCAGTACTTC. Amino acid sequence: CASSHAAGSSYEQYF.

The V call is TRBV24-1, the J call TRBJ2-1, with a weak D call TRBD1 (5 bases). The V and J ends lost 5 bases and 7 bases respectively, with 20 bases between them. In germline, CDR1 is KGHDR, CDR2 SFDVKD. The CDR3 totals 16 residues. The chain's CDR3 is CATSGQIPGPGNEQFF. CDR3 DNA: TGTGCCACCAGTGGCCAAATTCCAGGGCCTGGAAATGAGCAGTTCTTC.

The rearrangement joins TRBV7-6 to TRBJ2-3; weak D call: TRBD2 (5 bases). Germline V gives CDR1 SGHVS, CDR2 FNYEAQ. This CDR3 region has 15 residues. The ends were cut back, 5 bases at V and 6 bases at J, with 18 bases in the middle. The CDR3 reads CASSPTPGSVDTQYF. The DNA for the CDR3 is TGTGCCAGCAGCCCAACTCCGGGATCAGTCGATACGCAGTATTTT. Using reference TRBV7-6 and TRBJ2-3 for the parts outside the CDR3, the full variable domain is GAGVSQSPRYKVTKRGQDVALRCDPISGHVSLYWYRQALGQGPEFLTYFNYEAQQDKSGLPNDRFSAERPEGSISTLTIQRTEQRDSAMYRCASSPTPGSVDTQYFGPGTRLTVL.

The genes are TRBV28 and TRBJ2-2; no reliable D call. The CDR3 is 15 residues long. Deletions cut 3 bases from V and 4 bases from J, with 12 bases between. The germline gives CDR1 MDHEN, CDR2 SYDVKM. CDR3 nucleotides: TGTGCCAGCAGTTTTCCTAGTGAGTTCACCGGGGAGCTGTTTTTT. Protein sequence: CASSFPSEFTGELFF.

The chain couples TRBV10-3 to TRBJ2-1, with 13 positions matching TRBD2. The CDR3 runs to 13 residues. The V segment lost 10 bases and the J segment 6 bases; nucleotides outside the gene matches: 3. CDR1 is ENHRY, CDR2 SYGVKD, per germline. The CDR3 nucleotides are TGTGCCAGCGGACTAGCGGGAGCCAATGAGCAGTTCTTC. Translation: CASGLAGANEQFF.

The chain employs TRBV27 and TRBJ2-7; TRBD2 aligns across 7 bases. The trim removed 8 bases at V and 3 bases at J, leaving 7 bases unmatched. This CDR3 is 13 amino acids long. The germline V gene has CDR1 MNHEY and CDR2 SMNVEV (reference sequence). CDR3 protein: CASAGTTYYEQYF. CDR3 coding DNA: TGTGCCAGCGCCGGGACTACTTACTACGAGCAGTACTTC.

This clone was recorded only once. The V call is TRBV19, the J call TRBJ2-3; 8 bases align to TRBD2. Germline CDR1 LNHDA, CDR2 SQIVND (reference sequence). Unmatched junction bases numbered 6, after V lost 6 bases and J lost 4 bases. The CDR3 spans 14 residues. CDR3 sequence reads: CASRVIAGPDTQYF. CDR3 in DNA: TGTGCCAGTAGAGTGATAGCGGGGCCAGATACGCAGTATTTT.

CDR3 bases: TGTGCCAGCAGCTTAAAGACTAGTCTAACCTACAATGAGCAGTTCTTC. As protein: CASSLKTSLTYNEQFF. The rearrangement links TRBV11-2 to TRBJ2-1, with D possibly being TRBD2 (6 bases). CDR1 SGHAT and CDR2 FQNNGV come from the germline V gene. There are 16 residues in the CDR3. The V gene lost 2 bases and the J gene lost 2 bases, with 13 bases spanning the gap.

The chain couples TRBV18 to TRBJ1-2, with TRBD1 matching over 8 bases. The J segment lost 5 bases and the V segment lost 3 bases, leaving 11 bases of the junction unmatched. Germline CDR1 reads KGHSH; CDR2 reads LQKENI. This CDR3 is built from 16 residues. Here the CDR3 DNA reads TGTGCCAGCTCACCCAGGCAGGGGGCGATTAGTTATGGCTACACCTTC. Translation gives CASSPRQGAISYGYTF.

In its sample, this clone was seen once. The rearrangement links TRBV30 to TRBJ1-4; 10 positions match TRBD1. V dropped 6 bases and J dropped 6; count of bases not matched to a gene: 4. CDR1 GTSNPN and CDR2 SVGIG come from the germline V gene (reference sequence). The CDR3 length is 13 residues. CDR3 sequence reads: CACGTGDDEKLFF. The CDR3 region has the DNA TGTGCCTGCGGGACAGGGGACGATGAAAAACTGTTTTTT.

Notes on this clone: At the DNA level, this CDR3 is encoded by other sequences in the same sample as well. This chain joins TRBV3-1 (or the pseudogene TRBV3-2) and TRBJ1-5, with D uncertain. CDR3 length equals 12 residues. V shed 1 base and J shed 6 bases, with 4 bases lying between them. Per germline, CDR1 LGHDT and CDR2 YNNKEL (reference sequence). The CDR3 is CASSQAGQPQHF. The CDR3 bases are TGTGCCAGCAGCCAAGCAGGTCAGCCCCAGCATTTT.

The chain links TRBV28 to TRBJ2-7; D call uncertain. The V and J ends lost 2 bases and 5 bases respectively, with 7 bases between them. CDR1 and CDR2 (germline): MDHEN, SYDVKM. The CDR3 sequence is 12 residues long. For the CDR3, the DNA is TGTGCCAGCAGTTTAAGCCGAGACGAGCAGTACTTC. It codes for CASSLSRDEQYF.

The chain uses TRBV27 and TRBJ2-1; 11 positions agree with TRBD2. CDR3 length: 17 amino acids. The germline V gene has CDR1 MNHEY and CDR2 SMNVEV (reference sequence). Trimming at V came to 9 bases and at J to 0 bases, leaving 10 bases not matched to a gene. The CDR3 spells CASTGTSGLFSYNEQFF. The CDR3 nucleotides read TGTGCCAGTACCGGGACTAGCGGACTATTCTCCTACAATGAGCAGTTCTTC.

This clone was seen only once. J is TRBJ2-5 and V is TRBV5-1; D remains unclear. Looked up from germline, CDR1 is SGHRS and CDR2 is YFSETQ. The CDR3 is made up of 13 amino acids. Between the trimmed V and J ends, which lost 0 bases and 2 bases, there was a span of 5 bases. CDR3 sequence reads: CASSLDSQETQYF. In DNA, the CDR3 is TGCGCCAGCAGCTTGGACAGTCAAGAGACCCAGTACTTC.

This rearrangement joins TRBV28 to TRBJ2-3; maybe TRBD1 (7 bases). The ends were cut back, 5 bases at V and 5 bases at J, with 17 bases in the middle. Germline-derived CDR1 and CDR2 are MDHEN and SYDVKM. The CDR3 is 15 residues long. The CDR3 loop is CASSQVYRGGDTQYF. DNA for the CDR3: TGTGCCAGCAGTCAAGTCTACAGGGGAGGAGATACGCAGTATTTT.

The rearrangement uses TRBV12-5 and TRBJ2-3; the D gene is possibly TRBD2 (6 bases). The germline gives CDR1 LGHNT, CDR2 FRNRAP. The CDR3 totals 13 residues. Trimming removed 10 bases from V and 3 bases from J, with 14 bases in between. The DNA of the CDR3 is TGTGCTATCGGTCGGGAGTCTACAGATACGCAGTATTTT. This translates into CAIGRESTDTQYF.

This clone was picked up one time. The chain joins TRBV6-6 to TRBJ2-7; 8 bases are shared with TRBD1. Germline V CDR1 and CDR2: MNHNY, SVGAGI (reference sequence). This CDR3 contains 14 residues. V was pared by 7 bases and J by 6 bases, with 11 bases of the junction left unmatched. The CDR3 coding sequence is TGTGCCAGCACCCTACAGGGGGGAAAGCGCGAGCAGTACTTC. Its protein product is CASTLQGGKREQYF.

This chain links TRBV27 with TRBJ1-1; D remains ambiguous. Trimming took 5 bases from V and 4 from J, leaving 14 bases between them. The CDR3 is 14 residues long. Germline V CDR1 and CDR2: MNHEY, SMNVEV (reference sequence). CDR3 sequence (DNA): TGTGCCAGCAGTCAGCGAGAGGAGAGCACTGAAGCTTTCTTT. It encodes CASSQREESTEAFF.